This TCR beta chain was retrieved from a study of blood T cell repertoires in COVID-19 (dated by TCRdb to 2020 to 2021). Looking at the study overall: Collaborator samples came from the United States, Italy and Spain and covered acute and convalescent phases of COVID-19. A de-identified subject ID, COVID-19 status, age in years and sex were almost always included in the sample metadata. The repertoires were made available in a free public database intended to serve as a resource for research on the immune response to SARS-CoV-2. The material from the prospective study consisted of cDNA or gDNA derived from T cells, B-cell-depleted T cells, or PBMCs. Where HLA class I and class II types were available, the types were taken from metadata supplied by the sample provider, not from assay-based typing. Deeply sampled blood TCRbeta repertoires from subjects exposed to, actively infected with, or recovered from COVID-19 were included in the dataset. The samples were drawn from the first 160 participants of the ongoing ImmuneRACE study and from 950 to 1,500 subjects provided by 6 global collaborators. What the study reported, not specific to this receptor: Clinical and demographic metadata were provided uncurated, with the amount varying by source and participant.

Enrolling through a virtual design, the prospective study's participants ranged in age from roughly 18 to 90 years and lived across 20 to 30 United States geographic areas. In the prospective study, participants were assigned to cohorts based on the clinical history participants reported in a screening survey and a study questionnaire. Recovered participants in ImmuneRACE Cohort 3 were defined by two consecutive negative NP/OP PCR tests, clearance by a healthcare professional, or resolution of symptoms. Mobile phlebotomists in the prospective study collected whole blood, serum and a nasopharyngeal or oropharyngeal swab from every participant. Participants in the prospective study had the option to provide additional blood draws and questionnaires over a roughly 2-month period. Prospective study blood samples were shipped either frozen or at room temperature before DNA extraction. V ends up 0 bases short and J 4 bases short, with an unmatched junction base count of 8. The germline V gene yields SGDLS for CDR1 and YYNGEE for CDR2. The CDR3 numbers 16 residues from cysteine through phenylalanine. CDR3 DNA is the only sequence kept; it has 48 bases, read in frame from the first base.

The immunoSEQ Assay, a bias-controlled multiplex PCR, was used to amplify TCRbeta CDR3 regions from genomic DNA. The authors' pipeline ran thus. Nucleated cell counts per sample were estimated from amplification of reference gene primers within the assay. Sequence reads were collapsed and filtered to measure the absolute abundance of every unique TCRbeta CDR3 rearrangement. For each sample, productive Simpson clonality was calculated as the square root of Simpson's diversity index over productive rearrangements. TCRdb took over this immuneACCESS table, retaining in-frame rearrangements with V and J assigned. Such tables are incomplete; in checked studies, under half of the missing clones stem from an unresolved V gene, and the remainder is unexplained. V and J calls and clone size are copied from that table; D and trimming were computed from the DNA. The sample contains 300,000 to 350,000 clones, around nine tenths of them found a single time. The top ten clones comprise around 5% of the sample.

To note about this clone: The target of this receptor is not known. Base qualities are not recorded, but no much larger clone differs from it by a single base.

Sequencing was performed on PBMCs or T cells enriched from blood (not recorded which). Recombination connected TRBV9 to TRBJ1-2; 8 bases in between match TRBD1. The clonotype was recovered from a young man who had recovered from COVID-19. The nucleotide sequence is TGTGCCAGCAGCGTAGGAGATGGACAGGGCCTCTATGGCTACACCTTC. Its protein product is CASSVGDGQGLYGYTF.